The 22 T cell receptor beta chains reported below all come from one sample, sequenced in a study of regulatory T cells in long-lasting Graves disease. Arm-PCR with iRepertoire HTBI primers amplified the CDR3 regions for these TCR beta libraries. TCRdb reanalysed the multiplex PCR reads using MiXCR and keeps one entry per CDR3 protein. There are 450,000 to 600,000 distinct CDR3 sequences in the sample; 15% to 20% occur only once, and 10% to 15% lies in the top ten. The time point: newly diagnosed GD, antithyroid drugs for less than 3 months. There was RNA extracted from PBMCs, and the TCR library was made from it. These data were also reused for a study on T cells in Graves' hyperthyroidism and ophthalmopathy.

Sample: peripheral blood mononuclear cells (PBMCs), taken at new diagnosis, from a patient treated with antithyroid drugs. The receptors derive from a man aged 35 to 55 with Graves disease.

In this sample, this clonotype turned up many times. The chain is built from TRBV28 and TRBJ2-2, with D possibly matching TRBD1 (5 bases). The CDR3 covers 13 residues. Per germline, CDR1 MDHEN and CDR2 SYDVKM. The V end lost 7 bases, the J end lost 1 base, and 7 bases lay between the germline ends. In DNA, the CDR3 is TGTGCCAGCATCGACAGGAACACCGGGGAGCTGTTTTTT. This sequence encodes CASIDRNTGELFF.

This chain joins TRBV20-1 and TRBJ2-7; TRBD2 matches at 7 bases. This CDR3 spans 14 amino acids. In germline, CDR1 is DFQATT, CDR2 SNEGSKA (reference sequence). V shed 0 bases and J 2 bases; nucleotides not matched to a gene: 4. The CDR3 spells CSARDRLAAYEQYF. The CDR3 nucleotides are TGCAGTGCTAGAGATCGGCTAGCGGCCTACGAGCAGTACTTC.

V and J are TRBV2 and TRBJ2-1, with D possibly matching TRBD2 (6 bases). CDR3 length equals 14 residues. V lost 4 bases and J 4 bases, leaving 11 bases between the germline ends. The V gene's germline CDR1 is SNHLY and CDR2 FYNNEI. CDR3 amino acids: CASSGGTGYNEQFF. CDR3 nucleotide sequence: TGTGCCAGCAGTGGGGGGACTGGGTACAATGAGCAGTTCTTC.

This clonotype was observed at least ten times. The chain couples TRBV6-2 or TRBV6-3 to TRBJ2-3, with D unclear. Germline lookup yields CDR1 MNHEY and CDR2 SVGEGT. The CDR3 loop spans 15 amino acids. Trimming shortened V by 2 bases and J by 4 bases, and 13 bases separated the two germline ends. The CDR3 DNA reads TGTGCCAGCAGTTACACGGATGGTGTCCCAGATACGCAGTATTTT. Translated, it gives CASSYTDGVPDTQYF.

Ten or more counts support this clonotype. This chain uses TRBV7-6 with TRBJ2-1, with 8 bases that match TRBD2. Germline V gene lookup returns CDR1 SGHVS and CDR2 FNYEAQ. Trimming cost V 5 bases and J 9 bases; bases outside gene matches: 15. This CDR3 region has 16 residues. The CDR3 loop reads CASSPWVAGRRSEQFF. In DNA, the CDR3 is TGTGCCAGCAGCCCGTGGGTAGCGGGAAGAAGGAGTGAGCAGTTCTTC.

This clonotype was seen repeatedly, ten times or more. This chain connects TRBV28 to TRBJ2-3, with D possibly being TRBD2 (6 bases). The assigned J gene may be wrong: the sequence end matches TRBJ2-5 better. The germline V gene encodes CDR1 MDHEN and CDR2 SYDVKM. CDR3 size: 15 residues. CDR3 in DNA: TGTGCCAGCAGTGACCCCGAGGAGGGGAGGTGGACCCAGTACTTC. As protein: CASSDPEEGRWTQYF.

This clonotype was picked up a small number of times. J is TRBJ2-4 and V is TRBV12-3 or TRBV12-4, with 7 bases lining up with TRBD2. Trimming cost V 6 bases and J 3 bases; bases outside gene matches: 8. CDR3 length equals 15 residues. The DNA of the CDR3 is TGTGCCAGCAGGAAAAGCGGGATAGACAAAAACATTCAGTACTTC. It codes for CASRKSGIDKNIQYF.

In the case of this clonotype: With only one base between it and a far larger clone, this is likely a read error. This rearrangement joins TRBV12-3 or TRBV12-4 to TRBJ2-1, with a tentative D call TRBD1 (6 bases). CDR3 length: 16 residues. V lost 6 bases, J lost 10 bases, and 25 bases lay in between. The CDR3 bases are TGTGCCAGCAGATACCGCCCTGATATGGGGGCGAGAGAGCAGTTCTTC. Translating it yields CASRYRPDMGAREQFF.

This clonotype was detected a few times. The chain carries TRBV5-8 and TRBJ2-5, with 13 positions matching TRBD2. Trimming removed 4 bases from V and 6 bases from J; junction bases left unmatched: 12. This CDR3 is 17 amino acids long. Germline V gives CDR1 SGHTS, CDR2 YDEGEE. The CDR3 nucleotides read TGTGCCAGCAGCCTTGGGCGGACTAGCGGGAGATTGAAGACCCAGTACTTC. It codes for CASSLGRTSGRLKTQYF. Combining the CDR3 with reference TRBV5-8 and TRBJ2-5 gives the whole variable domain EAGVTQSPTHLIKTRGQQATLRCSPISGHTSVYWYQQALGLGLQFLLWYDEGEERNRGNFPPRFSGRQFPNYSSELNVNALELEDSALYLCASSLGRTSGRLKTQYFGPGTRLLVL.

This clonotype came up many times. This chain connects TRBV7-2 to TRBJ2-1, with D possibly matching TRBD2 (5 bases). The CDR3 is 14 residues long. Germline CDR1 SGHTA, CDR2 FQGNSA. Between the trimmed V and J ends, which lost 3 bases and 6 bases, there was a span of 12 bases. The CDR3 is CASSLGSGGNEQFF. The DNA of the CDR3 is TGTGCCAGCAGCTTGGGGTCAGGAGGCAATGAGCAGTTCTTC.

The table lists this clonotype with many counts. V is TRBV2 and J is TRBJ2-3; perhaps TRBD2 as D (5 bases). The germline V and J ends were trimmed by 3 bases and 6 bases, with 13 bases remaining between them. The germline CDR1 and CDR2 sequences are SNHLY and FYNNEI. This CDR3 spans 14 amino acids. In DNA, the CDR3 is TGTGCCAGCAGTGAGTGGGCTAGCTACGATACGCAGTATTTT. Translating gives CASSEWASYDTQYF.

The DNA for the CDR3 is TGTGCCAGCACACCGGAATGGCAGGGGGGAGGCCACACCTTC. This gives the protein CASTPEWQGGGHTF. The chain carries TRBV28 and TRBJ1-2, with 7 bases identical to TRBD1. The V and J ends lost 7 bases and 12 bases, in that order; junction bases with no gene match: 17. The V gene's germline CDR1 is MDHEN and CDR2 SYDVKM. This CDR3 has 14 amino acids.

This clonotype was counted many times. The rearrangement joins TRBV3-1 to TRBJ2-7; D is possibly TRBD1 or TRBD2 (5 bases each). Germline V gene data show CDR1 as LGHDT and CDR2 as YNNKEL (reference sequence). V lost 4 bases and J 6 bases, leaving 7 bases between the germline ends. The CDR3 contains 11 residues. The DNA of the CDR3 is TGTGCCAGCAGCCCTGGGGGCGAGCAGTACTTC. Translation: CASSPGGEQYF.

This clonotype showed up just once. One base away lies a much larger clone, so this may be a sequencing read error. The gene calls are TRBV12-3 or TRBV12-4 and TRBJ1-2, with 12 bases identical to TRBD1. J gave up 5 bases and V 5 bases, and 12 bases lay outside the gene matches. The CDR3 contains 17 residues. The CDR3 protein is CASSDGTRDRGRYGYTF. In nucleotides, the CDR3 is TGTGCCAGCAGTGACGGAACCCGGGACAGGGGGCGGTATGGCTACACCTTC.

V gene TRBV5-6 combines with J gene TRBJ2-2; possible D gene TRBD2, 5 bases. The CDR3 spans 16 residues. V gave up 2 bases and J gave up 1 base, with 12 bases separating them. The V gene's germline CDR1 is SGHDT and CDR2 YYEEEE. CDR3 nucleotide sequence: TGTGCCAGCAGCTTCCTTAGTGCGGGGAACACCGGGGAGCTGTTTTTT. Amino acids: CASSFLSAGNTGELFF.

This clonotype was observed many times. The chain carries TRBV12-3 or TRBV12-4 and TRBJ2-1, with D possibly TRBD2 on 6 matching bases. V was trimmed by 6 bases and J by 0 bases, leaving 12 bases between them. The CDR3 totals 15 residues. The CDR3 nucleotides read TGTGCCAGCAGGGCAGACGGGAGCTCCTACAATGAGCAGTTCTTC. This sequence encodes CASRADGSSYNEQFF.

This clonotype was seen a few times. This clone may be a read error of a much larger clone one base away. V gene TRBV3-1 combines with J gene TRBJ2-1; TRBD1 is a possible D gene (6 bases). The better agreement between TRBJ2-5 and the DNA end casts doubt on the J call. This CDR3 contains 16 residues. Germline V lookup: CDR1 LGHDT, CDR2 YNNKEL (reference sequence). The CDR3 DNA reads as TGTGCCAGCAGCCAGAGTAAAGCAGGGGAAAAAGAGACCCAGTACTTC. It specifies CASSQSKAGEKETQYF.

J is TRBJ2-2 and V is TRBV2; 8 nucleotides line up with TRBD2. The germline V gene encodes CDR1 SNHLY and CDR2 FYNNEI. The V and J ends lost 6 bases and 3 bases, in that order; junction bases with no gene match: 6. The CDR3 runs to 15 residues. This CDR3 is CASRTGTRDTGELFF. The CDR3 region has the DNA TGTGCCAGCAGAACCGGGACTAGGGACACCGGGGAGCTGTTTTTT.

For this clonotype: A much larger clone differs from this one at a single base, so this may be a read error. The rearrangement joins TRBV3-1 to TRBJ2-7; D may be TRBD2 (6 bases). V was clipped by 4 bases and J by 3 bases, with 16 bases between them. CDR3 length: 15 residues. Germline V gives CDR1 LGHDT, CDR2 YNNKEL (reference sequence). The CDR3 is CASSPEGTANYEQYF. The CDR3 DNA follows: TGTGCCAGCAGCCCGGAGGGGACTGCTAACTACGAGCAGTACTTC.

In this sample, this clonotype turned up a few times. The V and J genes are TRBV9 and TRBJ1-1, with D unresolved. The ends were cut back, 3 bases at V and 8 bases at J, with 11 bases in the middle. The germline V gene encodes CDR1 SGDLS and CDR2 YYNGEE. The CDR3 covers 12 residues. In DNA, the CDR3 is TGTGCCAGCAGCGGCCGTGGGCGGGAAGCTTTCTTT. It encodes CASSGRGREAFF. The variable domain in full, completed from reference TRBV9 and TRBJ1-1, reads DSGVTQTPKHLITATGQRVTLRCSPRSGDLSVYWYQQSLDQGLQFLIQYYNGEERAKGNILERFSAQQFPDLHSELNLSSLELGDSALYFCASSGRGREAFFGQGTRLTVV.

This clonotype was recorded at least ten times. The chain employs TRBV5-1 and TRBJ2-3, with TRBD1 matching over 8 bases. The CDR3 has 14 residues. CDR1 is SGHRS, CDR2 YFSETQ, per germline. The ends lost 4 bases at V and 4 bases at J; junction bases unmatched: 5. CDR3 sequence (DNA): TGCGCCAGCAGCCCGGGACAGGTTCCAGATACGCAGTATTTT. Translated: CASSPGQVPDTQYF.

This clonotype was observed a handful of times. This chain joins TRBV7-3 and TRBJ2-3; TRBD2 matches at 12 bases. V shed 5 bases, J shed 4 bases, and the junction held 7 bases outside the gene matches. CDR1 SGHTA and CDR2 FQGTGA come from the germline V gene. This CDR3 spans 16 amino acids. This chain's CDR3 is CASSPNRLAGADTQYF. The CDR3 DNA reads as TGTGCCAGCAGCCCGAATAGACTAGCGGGAGCAGATACGCAGTATTTT.